The T cell receptor beta chain described here comes from a study of response to subunit inactivated influenza vaccine. This CDR3 contains 14 residues. The V and J ends lost 3 bases and 3 bases respectively, with 12 bases between them. The germline gives CDR1 DFQATT, CDR2 SNEGSKA (reference sequence). Study-wide points: New T cells are recruited in small numbers by each seasonal influenza vaccination, according to the authors' suggestion.

This clonotype was seen a handful of times. Its antigen is currently unknown. TCRdb reprocessed the RT-PCR reads via MiXCR and lists one record per CDR3 protein. Among hundreds of thousands of distinct CDR3 sequences listed, less than 10% were seen once. The clonotype was recovered from a man aged 50-75 years who received an inactivated influenza vaccine. Sequencing used PBMCs from blood, obtained around 25 months after vaccination. The chain carries TRBV20-1 and TRBJ2-1; D possibly corresponds to TRBD2 (6 bases). The CDR3 loop is CSARSGGGYNEQFF. Here the CDR3 DNA reads TGCAGTGCTAGGTCCGGGGGTGGCTACAATGAGCAGTTCTTC.